These T cell receptor beta chains were read from a single sample in a study of T cell responses to AZD1222 COVID-19 vaccine. Sequencing used immunoSEQ multiplex PCR; TCRdb keeps in-frame clones, though not all of them. There are more than 150,000 clones in the sample; 88% occur only once, and roughly 27% lies in the top ten. The sample here was peripheral blood, taken 28 days after the second AZD1222 dose. The receptors shown here come from an adult who received the AZD1222 COVID-19 vaccine. CDR3s include the opening cysteine and the closing phenylalanine or tryptophan. D genes are given only for firm matches. Part of the rows lack a size; the others show once, few, many or a class for expanded clones.

CDR3nt,CDR3aa,d_gene,abundance,v_gene,j_gene
TGTGCCAGCAGCCCTTCCGGTGGCGCGAACACTGAAGCTTTCTTT,CASSPSGGANTEAFF,.,.,TRBV7-8,TRBJ1-1
TGTGCCAGCAGTTACCGGGGGGGGCTCAATGAGCAGTTCTTC,CASSYRGGLNEQFF,TRBD2,.,TRBV6-5,TRBJ2-1
TGTGCCAGCAGCTTAGCCCCTCACACCGAGGAGACCCAGTACTTC,CASSLAPHTEETQYF,.,.,TRBV7-2,TRBJ2-5
TGTGCCAGCAGCTTACTATTGGAAGGAAACGAGCAGTACTTC,CASSLLLEGNEQYF,.,once,TRBV7-9,TRBJ2-7
TGTGCCAGCAGTTTTGGCGGGAGAACCACAGATACGCAGTATTTT,CASSFGGRTTDTQYF,TRBD2,.,TRBV28,TRBJ2-3
TGTGCCAGCAGCCTGACTGCTTACGAGCAGTACTTC,CASSLTAYEQYF,.,.,TRBV28,TRBJ2-7
TGCGCCAGCAGCCAAGAGAGGACGGCCGGACAGTGGGAGCAGTACTTC,CASSQERTAGQWEQYF,.,.,TRBV4-3,TRBJ2-7
TGTGCCAGCAGTTACGGATCAGGGCGGGAGACCCAGTACTTC,CASSYGSGRETQYF,.,.,TRBV6-5,TRBJ2-5
TGTGCCAGCAGTGAAGGACGGGGGCGGGTATGGGAGACCCAGTACTTC,CASSEGRGRVWETQYF,.,.,TRBV6-1,TRBJ2-5
TGTGCCAGTACCAGGGGGTTGGACACCGGGGAGCTGTTTTTT,CASTRGLDTGELFF,TRBD1,.,TRBV19,TRBJ2-2
TGTGCCAGCTCCACTCCCGGGGCCCAGCCCCAGCATTTT,CASSTPGAQPQHF,.,.,TRBV19,TRBJ1-5
TGTGCCAGCAGCAGGTGCCACGAGCAGTACTTC,CASSRCHEQYF,.,.,TRBV21-1,TRBJ2-7
TGCAGCGTTGCTAGGACAATCAACACTGAAGCTTTCTTT,CSVARTINTEAFF,.,.,TRBV29-1,TRBJ1-1
TGTGCCAGTAGTATGTGGACAGGGGGCGGCACAGATACGCAGTATTTT,CASSMWTGGGTDTQYF,TRBD1,.,TRBV19,TRBJ2-3
TGTGCCAGCAGCCCTCATGGGGGGAGGGCCTCCGGGGAGCTGTTTTTT,CASSPHGGRASGELFF,TRBD2,.,TRBV7-8,TRBJ2-2
TGTGCCAGCAGCGCTACCGGGACAGGAGACCGTGGGCAGTACTTC,CASSATGTGDRGQYF,TRBD1,.,TRBV9,TRBJ2-7
TGTGCCAGCAGCTTCGGAGATTCACCCCTCCACTTT,CASSFGDSPLHF,.,.,TRBV6-2/TRBV6-3,TRBJ1-6
TGTGCCAGCAGCTTAGATGGGAGCTCCTATAATTCACCCCTCCACTTT,CASSLDGSSYNSPLHF,.,once,TRBV7-3,TRBJ1-6
TGCGCCAGCAGCCAAGATGAGGCGGGAGGGGCAGATACGCAGTATTTT,CASSQDEAGGADTQYF,TRBD2,.,TRBV4-3,TRBJ2-3
TGTGCCAGCAGCCGTCCCGAGACACGCTCTAATGAAAAACTGTTTTTT,CASSRPETRSNEKLFF,.,.,TRBV28,TRBJ1-4
TGTGCCAGCTCTGAATTTCGGGGGCGGGATCAGCCCCAGCATTTT,CASSEFRGRDQPQHF,.,.,TRBV18,TRBJ1-5
TGTGCCAGCATCCAGGGTGGCACAGATACGCAGTATTTT,CASIQGGTDTQYF,.,.,TRBV2,TRBJ2-3
TGCGCCAGCAGCCAAGCCGAACAGAAAGAGACCCAGTACTTC,CASSQAEQKETQYF,.,.,TRBV4-3,TRBJ2-5
TGTGCCAGCTCACCCCGCGATGAAGCTTTCTTT,CASSPRDEAFF,.,.,TRBV2,TRBJ1-1
TGTGCCAGCAGCCAGACAGAGAACCGACTATTCAATGAGCAGTTCTTC,CASSQTENRLFNEQFF,.,.,TRBV7-9,TRBJ2-1
TGTGCCAGCAGTTTATTCGGGGTTACCTACGAGCAGTACTTC,CASSLFGVTYEQYF,.,.,TRBV27,TRBJ2-7
TGTGCCAGCAGCGTAGATGGGCGGGAGAGTGTGGAGCAGTACTTC,CASSVDGRESVEQYF,TRBD2,.,TRBV9,TRBJ2-7
TGTGCCAGCAGTTACCCCCGACAGGTGGGCACTGAAGCTTTCTTT,CASSYPRQVGTEAFF,.,.,TRBV6-2/TRBV6-3,TRBJ1-1
TGTGCCAGCAGCCGAAACGCGGGACAGGGCAATGGCTACACCTTC,CASSRNAGQGNGYTF,TRBD1,.,TRBV5-4,TRBJ1-2
TGTGCCAGCAGTGACCGGACGGAGATCCAGCCCCAGCATTTT,CASSDRTEIQPQHF,.,few,TRBV2,TRBJ1-5
TGTGCCAGCAGCCGCCGCGGGGAGGGTTCGGTCACTGAAGCTTTCTTT,CASSRRGEGSVTEAFF,.,once,TRBV5-4,TRBJ1-1
TGCGCCAGCAGCTCCGCGGGGGAAGCTTTCTTT,CASSSAGEAFF,.,.,TRBV5-1,TRBJ1-1